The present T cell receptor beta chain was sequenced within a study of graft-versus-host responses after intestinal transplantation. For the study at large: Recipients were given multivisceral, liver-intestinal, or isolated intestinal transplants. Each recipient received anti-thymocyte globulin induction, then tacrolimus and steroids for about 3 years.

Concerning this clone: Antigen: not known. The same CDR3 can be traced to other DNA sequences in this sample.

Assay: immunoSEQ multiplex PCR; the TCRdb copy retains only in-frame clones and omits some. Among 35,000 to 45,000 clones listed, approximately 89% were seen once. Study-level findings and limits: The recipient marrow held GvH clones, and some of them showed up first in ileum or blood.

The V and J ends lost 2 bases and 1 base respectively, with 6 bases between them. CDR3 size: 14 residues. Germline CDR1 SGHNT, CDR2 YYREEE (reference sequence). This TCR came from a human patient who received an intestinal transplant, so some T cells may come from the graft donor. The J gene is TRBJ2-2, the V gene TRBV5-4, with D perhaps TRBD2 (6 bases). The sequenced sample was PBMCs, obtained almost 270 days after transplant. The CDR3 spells CASSFSGNTGELFF. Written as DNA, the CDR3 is TGTGCCAGCAGCTTTAGCGGGAACACCGGGGAGCTGTTTTTT.